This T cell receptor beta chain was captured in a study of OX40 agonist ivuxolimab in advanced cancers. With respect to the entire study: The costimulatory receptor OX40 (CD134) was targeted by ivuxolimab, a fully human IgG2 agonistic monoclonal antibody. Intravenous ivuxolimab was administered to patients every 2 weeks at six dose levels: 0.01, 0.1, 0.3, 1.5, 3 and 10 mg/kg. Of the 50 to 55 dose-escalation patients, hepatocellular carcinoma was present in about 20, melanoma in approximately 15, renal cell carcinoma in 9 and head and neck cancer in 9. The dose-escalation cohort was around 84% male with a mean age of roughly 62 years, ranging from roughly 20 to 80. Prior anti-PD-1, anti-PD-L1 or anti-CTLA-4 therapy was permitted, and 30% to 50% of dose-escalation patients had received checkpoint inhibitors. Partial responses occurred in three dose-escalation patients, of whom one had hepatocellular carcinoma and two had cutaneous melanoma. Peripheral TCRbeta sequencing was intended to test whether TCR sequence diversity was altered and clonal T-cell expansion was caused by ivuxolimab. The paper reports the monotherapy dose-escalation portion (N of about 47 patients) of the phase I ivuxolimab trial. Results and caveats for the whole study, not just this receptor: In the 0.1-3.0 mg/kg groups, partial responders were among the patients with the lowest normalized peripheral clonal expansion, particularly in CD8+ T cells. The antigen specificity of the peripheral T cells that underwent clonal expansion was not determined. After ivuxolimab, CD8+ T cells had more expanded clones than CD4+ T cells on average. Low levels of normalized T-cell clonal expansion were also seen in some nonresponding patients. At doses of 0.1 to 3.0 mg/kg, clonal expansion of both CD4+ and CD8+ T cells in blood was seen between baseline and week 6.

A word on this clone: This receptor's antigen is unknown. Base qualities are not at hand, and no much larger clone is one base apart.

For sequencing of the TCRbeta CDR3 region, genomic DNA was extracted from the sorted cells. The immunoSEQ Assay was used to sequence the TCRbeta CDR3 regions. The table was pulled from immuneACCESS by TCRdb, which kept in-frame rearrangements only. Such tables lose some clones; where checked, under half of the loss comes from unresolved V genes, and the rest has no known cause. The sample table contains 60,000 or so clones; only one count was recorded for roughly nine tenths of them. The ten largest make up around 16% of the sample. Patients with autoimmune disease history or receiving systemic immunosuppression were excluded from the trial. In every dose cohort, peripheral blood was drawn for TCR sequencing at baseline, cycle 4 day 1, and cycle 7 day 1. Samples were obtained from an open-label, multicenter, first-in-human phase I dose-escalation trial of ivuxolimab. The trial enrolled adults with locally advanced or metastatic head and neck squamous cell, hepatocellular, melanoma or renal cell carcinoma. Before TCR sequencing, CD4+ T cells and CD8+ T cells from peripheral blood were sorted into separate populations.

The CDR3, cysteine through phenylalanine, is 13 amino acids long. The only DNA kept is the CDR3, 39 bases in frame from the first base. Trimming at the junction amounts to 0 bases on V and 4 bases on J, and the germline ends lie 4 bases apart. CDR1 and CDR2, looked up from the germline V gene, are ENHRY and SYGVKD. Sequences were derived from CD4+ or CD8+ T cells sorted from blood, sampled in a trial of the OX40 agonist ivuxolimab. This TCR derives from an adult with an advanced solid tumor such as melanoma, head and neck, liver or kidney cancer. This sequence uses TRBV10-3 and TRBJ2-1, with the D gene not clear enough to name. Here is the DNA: TGTGCCATCAGTGAGTCAGTTTACAATGAGCAGTTCTTC. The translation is CAISESVYNEQFF.